The present TCR beta chain was sequenced within a study of graft-versus-host responses after intestinal transplantation. The CDR3 length is 14 residues. V gave up 2 bases and J gave up 5 bases, with 13 bases separating them. Germline V gene sequence: CDR1 SGHRS, CDR2 YFSETQ. Assay used: immunoSEQ multiplex PCR; TCRdb lists only in-frame clones, some missing. The sample records approximately 130,000 clones, approximately 90% being singletons. This clone was picked up one time. The antigen remains undetermined. V gene TRBV5-1 combines with J gene TRBJ1-1; possible D gene TRBD1, 5 bases. The sequence derives from a human donor who received an intestinal transplant. This material consisted of unstimulated CD4+ T cells sorted from spleen or lymph node cells, taken before intestinal transplant. The CDR3 nucleotides read TGCGCCAGCAGCTTTAGGGGCGCAAGGACTGAAGCTTTCTTT. It specifies CASSFRGARTEAFF. Variable domain in full (rest from reference TRBV5-1 and TRBJ1-1): KAGVTQTPRYLIKTRGQQVTLSCSPISGHRSVSWYQQTPGQGLQFLFEYFSETQRNKGNFPGRFSGRQFSNSRSEMNVSTLELGDSALYLCASSFRGARTEAFFGQGTRLTVV.